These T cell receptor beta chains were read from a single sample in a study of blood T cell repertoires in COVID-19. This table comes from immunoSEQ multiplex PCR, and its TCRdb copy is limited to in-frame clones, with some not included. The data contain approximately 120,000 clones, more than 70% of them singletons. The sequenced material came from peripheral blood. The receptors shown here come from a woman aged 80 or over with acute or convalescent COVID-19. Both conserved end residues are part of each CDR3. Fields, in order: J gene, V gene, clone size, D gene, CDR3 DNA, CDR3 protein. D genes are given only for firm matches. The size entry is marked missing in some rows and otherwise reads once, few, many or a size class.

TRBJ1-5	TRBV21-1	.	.	TGTGCCAGCAGCTCGGGGACAGAAGTCATGTTTTATCAGCCCCAGCATTTT	CASSSGTEVMFYQPQHF
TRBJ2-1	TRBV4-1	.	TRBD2	TGCGCCAGCAGCCAGGGTACTAGCGGGAGACGGCATGAGCAGTTCTTC	CASSQGTSGRRHEQFF
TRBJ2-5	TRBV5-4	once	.	TGTGCCAGCAGCTTTCAGGGGAGAATCCAAGAGACCCAGTACTTC	CASSFQGRIQETQYF
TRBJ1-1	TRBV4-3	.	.	TGCGCCAGCAGCCAAGGGCTCGGGGGGCACACTGAAGCTTTCTTT	CASSQGLGGHTEAFF
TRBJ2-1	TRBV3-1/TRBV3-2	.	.	TGTGCCAGCAAACGGGAGTCCTACAATGAGCAGTTCTTC	CASKRESYNEQFF
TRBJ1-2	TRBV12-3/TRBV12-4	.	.	TGTGCCAGCAGTTTAGAAACAGGCTACACCTTC	CASSLETGYTF
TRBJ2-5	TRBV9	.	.	TGTGCCAGCAGCGTTACAGGGAACCAAGAGACCCAGTACTTC	CASSVTGNQETQYF
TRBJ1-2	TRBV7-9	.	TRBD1	TGTGCCAGCAGCCGGCCCCAATCGACAGGGACACAAAAATATGGCTACACCTTC	CASSRPQSTGTQKYGYTF
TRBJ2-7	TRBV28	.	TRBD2	TGTGCCAGCATCGAAAGCGGGGGAGTTAGGAGCTCCTACGAGCAGTACTTC	CASIESGGVRSSYEQYF
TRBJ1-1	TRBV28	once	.	TGTGCCAGCAGTTTATCGGGGGTGAACACTGAAGCTTTCTTT	CASSLSGVNTEAFF
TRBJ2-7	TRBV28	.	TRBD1	TGTGCCAGCAGTGGGGGACAGGGGGATTACGAGCAGTACTTC	CASSGGQGDYEQYF
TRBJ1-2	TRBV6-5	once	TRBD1	TGTGCCAGCAGAGAGACAGGGCGAAGGAATGGCTACACCTTC	CASRETGRRNGYTF
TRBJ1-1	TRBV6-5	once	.	TGTGCCAGCCAAACGACGGGTCGGGCTTTCTTT	CASQTTGRAFF
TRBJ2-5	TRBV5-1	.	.	TGCGCCAGCAGCGGCTTACCCCAAGAGACCCAGTACTTC	CASSGLPQETQYF
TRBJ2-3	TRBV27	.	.	TGTGCCAGCAGTTTACGGGTAACAGATACGCAGTATTTT	CASSLRVTDTQYF
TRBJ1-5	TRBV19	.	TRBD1	TGTGCCAGTAGTACACCGGGACAGGGGACCAATCAGCCCCAGCATTTT	CASSTPGQGTNQPQHF
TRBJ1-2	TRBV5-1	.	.	TGCGCCAGCAGCCTGTCAGGGCCCTTGGATGGCTACACCTTC	CASSLSGPLDGYTF
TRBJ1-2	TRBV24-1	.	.	TGTGCCACCAGTGATCGACAAGGGGCGGACTATGGCTACACCTTC	CATSDRQGADYGYTF
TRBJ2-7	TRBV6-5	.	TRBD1	TGTGCCAGCAGTTTCGGACAGGGGGCCGCCTACGAGCAGTACTTC	CASSFGQGAAYEQYF
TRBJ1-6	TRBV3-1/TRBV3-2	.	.	TGTGCCAGCAGCACCCCGGGACTACCCCTCCACTTT	CASSTPGLPLHF
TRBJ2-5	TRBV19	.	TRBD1	TGTGCCAGTACCGCACAGGGGTTTGGTCGCGAGACCCAGTACTTC	CASTAQGFGRETQYF
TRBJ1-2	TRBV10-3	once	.	TGTGCCATTCGGACACCTCTTAACTATGGCTACACCTTC	CAIRTPLNYGYTF
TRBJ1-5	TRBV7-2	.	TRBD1	TGTGCCAGCAGCCTTACAGGGGATAATCAGCCCCAGCATTTT	CASSLTGDNQPQHF
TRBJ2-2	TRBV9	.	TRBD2	TGTGCCAGCAGCCGCGGACTAGCGGGACGGGGGGTGAACACCGGGGAGCTGTTTTTT	CASSRGLAGRGVNTGELFF
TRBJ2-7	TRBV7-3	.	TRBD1	TGTGCCAGCAGCTCAACAGGGGGCTCCTACGAGCAGTACTTC	CASSSTGGSYEQYF
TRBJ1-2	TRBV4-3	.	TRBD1	TGCGCCAGCAGCCAAGCGGGGACAGGGGAGGGCTATGGCTACACCTTC	CASSQAGTGEGYGYTF
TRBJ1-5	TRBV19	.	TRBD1	TGTGCCAGTAGTTCCCTGGACAGGGCGGGCAATCAGCCCCAGCATTTT	CASSSLDRAGNQPQHF
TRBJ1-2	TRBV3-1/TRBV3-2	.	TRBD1	TGTGCCAGCAGCACGACAGGGTTCGGCTACACCTTC	CASSTTGFGYTF
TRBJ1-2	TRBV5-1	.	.	TGCGCCAGCAGCGGGACTCAGGGAGTCAGCGGCTACACCTTC	CASSGTQGVSGYTF
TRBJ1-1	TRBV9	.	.	TGTGCCAGCAGCGAGGAGGGCCTTGACACTGAAGCTTTCTTT	CASSEEGLDTEAFF
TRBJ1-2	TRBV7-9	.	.	TGTGCCAGCAGCTTAGACAGTAGGTACTATGGCTACACCTTC	CASSLDSRYYGYTF
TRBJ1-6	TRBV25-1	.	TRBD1	TGTGCCAGCAGTCCCCGGGACAGGGGGTATAATTCACCCCTCCACTTT	CASSPRDRGYNSPLHF
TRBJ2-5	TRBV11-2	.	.	TGTGCCAGTCGACACGAAGAGACCCAGTACTTC	CASRHEETQYF
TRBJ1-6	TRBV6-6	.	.	TGTGCCAGCAGTCCTAGTGATTCACCCCTCCACTTT	CASSPSDSPLHF
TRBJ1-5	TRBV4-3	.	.	TGCGCCAGCAGCCAAGATGCGGGGAACCCCCAGCATTTT	CASSQDAGNPQHF
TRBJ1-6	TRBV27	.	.	TGTGCCAGCAGTTCTACGTATGATTCACCCCTCCACTTT	CASSSTYDSPLHF
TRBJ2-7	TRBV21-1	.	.	TGTGCCAGCAGCAAAGTGGGACTAGCGGGATCTTGCTACGAGCAGTACTTC	CASSKVGLAGSCYEQYF
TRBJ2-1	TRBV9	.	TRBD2	TGTGCCAGCAGCGTAGGTATACCGGGACTAGCGGCTTCCTACAATGAGCAGTTCTTC	CASSVGIPGLAASYNEQFF
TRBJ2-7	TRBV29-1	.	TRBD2	TGCAGCGTTGAAGCCACCGGGAGGGGACTCTACGAGCAGTACTTC	CSVEATGRGLYEQYF
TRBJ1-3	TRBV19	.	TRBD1	TGTGCCAGTAGTCCGGAGACAGGGCACTCTGGAAACACCATATATTTT	CASSPETGHSGNTIYF
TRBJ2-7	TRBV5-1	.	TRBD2	TGCGCCAGCAGGATCGCGACTAGCGGTTCCTACGAGCAGTACTTC	CASRIATSGSYEQYF
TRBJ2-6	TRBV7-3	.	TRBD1	TGTGCCAGCAGCCCGAGGACAGGGATTGGGGCCAACGTCCTGACTTTC	CASSPRTGIGANVLTF
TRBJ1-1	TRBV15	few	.	TGTGCCACCAGCAGAGACGCGGCAGCTTTCTTT	CATSRDAAAFF
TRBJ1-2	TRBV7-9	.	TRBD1	TGTGCCAGCAGCACTTCGGACAGGGCTGAGGACTATGGCTACACCTTC	CASSTSDRAEDYGYTF
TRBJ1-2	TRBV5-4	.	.	TGTGCCAGCAGGCCGACCGGGGGTTCTGGTGGCTACACCTTC	CASRPTGGSGGYTF
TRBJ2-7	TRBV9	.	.	TGTGCCAGCAGCGTAGGGAGTGGGTCGAGCTCCTACGAGCAGTACTTC	CASSVGSGSSSYEQYF
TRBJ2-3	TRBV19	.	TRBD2	TGTGCCAGTAGTCGGCTAGCGGGGGTCCGAACTAGCACAGATACGCAGTATTTT	CASSRLAGVRTSTDTQYF
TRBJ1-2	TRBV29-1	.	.	TGCAGCGACAGTTACTACACCTTC	CSDSYYTF
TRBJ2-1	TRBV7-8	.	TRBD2	TGTGCCAGCAGCCCTCCCCGGTTAGCGGGCTCAAATGAGCAGTTCTTC	CASSPPRLAGSNEQFF
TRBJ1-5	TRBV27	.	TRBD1	TGTGCCAGCAGTTTTAAGGGCGGGACAGTCTTTTTCAATCAGCCCCAGCATTTT	CASSFKGGTVFFNQPQHF
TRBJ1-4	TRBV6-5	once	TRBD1	TGTGCCAGCCGGGACAGGGGGAGTTTTGAAAAACTGTTTTTT	CASRDRGSFEKLFF
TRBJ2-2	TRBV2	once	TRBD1	TGTGCCAGCAGCCAACAGGGGACCGGGGAGCTGTTTTTT	CASSQQGTGELFF
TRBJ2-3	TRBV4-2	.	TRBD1	TGTGCCAGCAGCCAAGTCGGCCAGGGGGAGAGGGAGCAGTATTTT	CASSQVGQGEREQYF
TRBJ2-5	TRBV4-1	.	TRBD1	TGCGCCAGCAGCCCAATCGGACAGGGAAGCGGAGAGACCCAGTACTTC	CASSPIGQGSGETQYF